These 16 T cell receptor beta chains were all obtained from the same sample, sequenced in a study of blood T cells in healthy people across ages. Primed by a sample-barcoded 5' primer and a J-beta primer mix, a second PCR proceeded for 7 to 11 cycles. Each CDR3 protein is one row after TCRdb ran MiXCR on the 5' RACE reads. Among about 760,000 distinct CDR3 sequences, about 25% were seen once, and the ten largest hold under 10%. The same data also went into a second study, on T cells of mothers and their children.

What was sequenced was blood. The source is a boy younger than 18 in good health.

The chain links TRBV12-3 or TRBV12-4 to TRBJ2-5; 12 nucleotides match TRBD2. V lost 5 bases, J lost 5 bases, and 9 bases stayed unmatched. The CDR3 consists of 16 residues. DNA of the CDR3: TGTGCCAGCAGTCCTGTGACTAGCGGGAGCCCGGAGACCCAGTACTTC. Protein product: CASSPVTSGSPETQYF.

The chain combines TRBV2 with TRBJ2-5; D may be TRBD1 (6 bases). The CDR3 covers 15 residues. V was shortened by 7 bases and J by 3 bases, with 18 bases between the two germline ends. Per germline, CDR1 SNHLY and CDR2 FYNNEI. The CDR3 protein is CASNEKGVRKETQYF. The CDR3 DNA sequence: TGTGCCAGCAATGAGAAGGGGGTGAGAAAAGAGACCCAGTACTTC.

V and J are TRBV7-2 and TRBJ2-2, with 7 bases lining up with TRBD1. Germline V gene sequence: CDR1 SGHTA, CDR2 FQGNSA. This CDR3 is built from 17 residues. The V and J ends lost 5 bases and 0 bases, in that order; junction bases with no gene match: 9. DNA of the CDR3: TGTGCCAGCAGCAGGATTACAGGGGACCCGAACACCGGGGAGCTGTTTTTT. This codes for CASSRITGDPNTGELFF.

The chain combines TRBV20-1 with TRBJ1-1; D ambiguous. Trimming left V 5 bases short and J 4 bases short, with 14 bases between. Germline CDR1 is DFQATT and CDR2 is SNEGSKA (reference sequence). CDR3 length equals 13 residues. In DNA, the CDR3 is TGCAGTGCTCCTAGGGATGAGGGCACTGAAGCTTTCTTT. Translating gives CSAPRDEGTEAFF.

In this sample, this clonotype turned up a few times. The CDR3 protein is CSVEGFLHTDTQYF. The CDR3 region has the DNA TGCAGCGTTGAGGGGTTTCTTCACACAGATACGCAGTATTTT. This sequence joins TRBV29-1 and TRBJ2-3, with D unresolved. Per the germline V gene, CDR1 is SQVTM and CDR2 is ANQGSEA. The ends were cut back, 3 bases at V and 2 bases at J, with 12 bases in the middle. The CDR3 consists of 14 residues.

This clonotype was counted between two and nine times. The chain has TRBV4-1 and TRBJ2-5; possibly TRBD2 for D (6 bases). The CDR3 totals 14 residues. Germline lookup yields CDR1 MGHRA and CDR2 YSYEKL. Trimming removed 2 bases from V and 2 bases from J, with 9 bases in between. The CDR3 sequence is CASSQPSEQETQYF. In DNA, the CDR3 is TGCGCCAGCAGCCAACCTAGCGAGCAAGAGACCCAGTACTTC.

The chain carries TRBV19 and TRBJ2-3; D is unresolved. V lost 3 bases, J lost 6 bases, and 7 bases lay in between. The CDR3 is 12 residues long. Germline CDR1 reads LNHDA; CDR2 reads SQIVND (reference sequence). CDR3 in amino acids: CASSIPRDTQYF. The CDR3 coding sequence is TGTGCCAGTAGTATCCCTCGGGATACGCAGTATTTT.

This clonotype was observed a few times. The gene calls are TRBV20-1 and TRBJ2-7; D remains ambiguous. The germline CDR1 and CDR2 sequences are DFQATT and SNEGSKA (reference sequence). Deletions cut 5 bases from V and 3 bases from J, with 8 bases between. The CDR3 is 11 amino acids. CDR3 sequence reads: CSAEDGYEQYF. CDR3 DNA: TGCAGTGCTGAGGACGGCTACGAGCAGTACTTC.

This clonotype was counted only a few times. The chain uses TRBV9 and TRBJ2-3; 8 nucleotides agree with TRBD1. With 3 bases clipped from V and 5 bases from J, the junction kept 5 bases outside the gene matches. Germline CDR1 SGDLS, CDR2 YYNGEE. The CDR3 is made up of 14 amino acids. In DNA, the CDR3 is TGTGCCAGCAGCGAGGGGACAGGAGTAGATACGCAGTATTTT. Residues: CASSEGTGVDTQYF.

This clonotype has only a few counts. The chain has TRBV28 and TRBJ1-5, with D possibly matching TRBD1 (6 bases). Trimming pared 6 bases from V and 7 bases from J, leaving 19 bases between. The CDR3 extends over 15 amino acids. CDR1 and CDR2 (germline): MDHEN, SYDVKM. The CDR3 DNA sequence: TGTGCCAGCAGCATACTATTCGGGGGCTGGCAGCCCCAGCATTTT. It is translated as CASSILFGGWQPQHF. Full variable domain (remainder filled in from reference TRBV28 and TRBJ1-5): DVKVTQSSRYLVKRTGEKVFLECVQDMDHENMFWYRQDPGLGLRLIYFSYDVKMKEKGDIPEGYSVSREKKERFSLILESASTNQTSMYLCASSILFGGWQPQHFGDGTRLSIL.

The chain links TRBV5-6 to TRBJ2-1; 10 bases agree with TRBD2. The V and J ends lost 1 base and 12 bases, in that order; junction bases with no gene match: 10. The V gene's germline CDR1 is SGHDT and CDR2 YYEEEE. The CDR3 consists of 15 residues. The chain's CDR3 is CASSLRLAGDVWQFF. The CDR3, as DNA: TGTGCCAGCAGCTTGCGTCTAGCGGGAGATGTATGGCAGTTCTTC.

V and J are TRBV19 and TRBJ2-2; D unclear. V lost 4 bases to trimming and J lost 6 bases, with 3 bases between them. Looked up from germline, CDR1 is LNHDA and CDR2 is SQIVND (reference sequence). The CDR3 sequence is 11 residues long. CDR3: CASSTAGELFF. DNA for the CDR3: TGTGCCAGTAGTACAGCCGGGGAGCTGTTTTTT. Full variable domain (outside the CDR3, taken from reference TRBV19 and TRBJ2-2): DGGITQSPKYLFRKEGQNVTLSCEQNLNHDAMYWYRQDPGQGLRLIYYSQIVNDFQKGDIAEGYSVSREKKESFPLTVTSAQKNPTAFYLCASSTAGELFFGEGSRLTVL.

V is TRBV5-1 and J is TRBJ2-5; TRBD2 matches at 10 bases. J was trimmed by 0 bases and V by 3 bases; bases with no gene match: 14. This CDR3 has 19 residues. Germline lookup yields CDR1 SGHRS and CDR2 YFSETQ. This CDR3 is CASSWSSGGTSSYQETQYF. Written as DNA, the CDR3 is TGCGCCAGCAGCTGGTCTAGCGGGGGCACAAGTAGTTACCAAGAGACCCAGTACTTC.

This clonotype has just a few counts. This chain uses TRBV20-1 with TRBJ2-7, with 10 bases aligning to TRBD1. The CDR3 runs to 16 residues. Germline values: CDR1 DFQATT, CDR2 SNEGSKA (reference sequence). V trimming: 0 bases; J trimming: 4 bases; junction bases outside the gene matches: 9. Written as DNA, the CDR3 is TGCAGTGCTAGAGATACCGGGACAGGGGACCCATACGAGCAGTACTTC. It yields the protein CSARDTGTGDPYEQYF.

There are a few counts of this clonotype. The rearrangement uses TRBV6-1 and TRBJ2-1; perhaps D is TRBD1 or TRBD2 (5 bases each). The length of the CDR3 is 15 residues. With 0 bases removed from V and 9 bases from J, the gap between germline ends came to 15 bases. Germline loops: CDR1 MNHNS, CDR2 SASEGT. The CDR3 is CASSEALVGGGEQFF. Written as DNA, the CDR3 is TGTGCCAGCAGTGAAGCGCTTGTAGGTGGGGGTGAGCAGTTCTTC.

V gene TRBV7-2 combines with J gene TRBJ1-4, with D maybe TRBD1 (6 bases). Germline-derived CDR1 and CDR2 are SGHTA and FQGNSA. Trimming took 5 bases from V and 3 from J, leaving 19 bases between them. The CDR3 loop spans 17 amino acids. In DNA form, the CDR3 reads TGTGCCAGCAGCCCCCGTATCCTACAGGGCCCTAATGAAAAACTGTTTTTT. It is translated as CASSPRILQGPNEKLFF.